This is a list of T cell receptor beta chains from one sample in a study of response to subunit inactivated influenza vaccine. TCRdb ran MiXCR on the RT-PCR reads and lists one entry per CDR3 protein. The sample records approximately 700,000 distinct CDR3 sequences, about 15% being singletons. The material was PBMCs from blood, obtained roughly 2 weeks before vaccination. Receptors originate from a man aged 50 to 60 who received an inactivated influenza vaccine. Each CDR3 is given with its conserved first and last residue. D genes are given only for firm matches. Expanded clones get a size class; other rows say once, few or many, or leave the size out.

j_gene | v_gene | abundance | d_gene | CDR3aa | CDR3nt
TRBJ1-4 | TRBV20-1 | few | . | CSARQGHEKLFF | TGCAGTGCTAGACAGGGGCATGAAAAACTGTTTTTT
TRBJ1-2 | TRBV20-1 | few | . | CSANGPYGYTF | TGCAGTGCCAACGGACCGTATGGCTACACCTTC
TRBJ2-7 | TRBV6-1 | many | TRBD2 | CASSRGTSGYEQYF | TGCGCCAGCAGCCGAGGGACTAGCGGATACGAGCAGTACTTC
TRBJ2-7 | TRBV12-3/TRBV12-4 | few | TRBD2 | CASRLSTGTNEQYF | TGTGCCAGCAGGCTTTCCACCGGGACTAACGAGCAGTACTTC
TRBJ2-2 | TRBV9 | few | TRBD1 | CASRQGMDTGELFF | TGTGCCAGCAGACAGGGGATGGACACCGGGGAGCTGTTTTTT
TRBJ1-5 | TRBV6-2/TRBV6-3 | . | . | CASSPPMGGGSNQPQHF | TGTGCCAGCAGTCCCCCGATGGGTGGGGGAAGCAATCAGCCCCAGCATTTT
TRBJ1-1 | TRBV3-1 | . | . | CASRRASGTEAFF | TGTGCCAGCAGACGGGCGTCGGGCACTGAAGCTTTCTTT
TRBJ2-7 | TRBV7-9 | few | TRBD1 | CASSLGPTGVEQYF | TGTGCCAGCAGCTTAGGACCGACAGGGGTCGAGCAGTACTTC
TRBJ2-3 | TRBV7-2 | few | TRBD2 | CASSGGLAGITDTQYF | TGTGCCAGCAGCGGGGGACTAGCGGGGATCACAGATACGCAGTATTTT
TRBJ1-1 | TRBV6-2/TRBV6-3 | few | . | CASSYSMGGAFF | TGTGCCAGCAGTTACTCGATGGGAGGCGCTTTCTTT
TRBJ1-5 | TRBV20-1 | few | . | CSARLYSNQPQHF | TGCAGTGCTAGGTTATATAGCAATCAGCCCCAGCATTTT
TRBJ2-7 | TRBV5-1 | . | TRBD1 | CASSPQGVSYEQYF | TGCGCCAGCAGTCCTCAGGGGGTGTCCTACGAGCAGTACTTC
TRBJ2-3 | TRBV7-2 | . | TRBD2 | CASSLVAGLARADTQYF | TGTGCCAGCAGCTTAGTAGCGGGACTAGCAAGGGCAGATACGCAGTATTTT